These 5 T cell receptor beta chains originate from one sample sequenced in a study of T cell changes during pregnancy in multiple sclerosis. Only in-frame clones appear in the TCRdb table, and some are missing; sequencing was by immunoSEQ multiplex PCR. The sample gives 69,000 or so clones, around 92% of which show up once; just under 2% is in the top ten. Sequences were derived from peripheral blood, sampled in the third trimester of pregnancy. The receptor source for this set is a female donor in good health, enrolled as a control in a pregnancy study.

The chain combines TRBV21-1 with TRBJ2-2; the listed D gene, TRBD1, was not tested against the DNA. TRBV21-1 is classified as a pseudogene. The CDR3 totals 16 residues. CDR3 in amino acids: CASSKVYRGLTGELFF. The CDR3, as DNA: TGTGCCAGCAGCAAAGTATACAGGGGACTCACCGGGGAGCTGTTTTTT.

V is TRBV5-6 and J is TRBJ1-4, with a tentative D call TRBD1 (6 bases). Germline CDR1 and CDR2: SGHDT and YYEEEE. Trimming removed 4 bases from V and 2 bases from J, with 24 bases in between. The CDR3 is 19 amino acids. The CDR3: CASSPGGARLTITNEKLFF. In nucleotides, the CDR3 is TGTGCCAGCAGCCCTGGGGGGGCTCGACTGACGATTACTAATGAAAAACTGTTTTTT.

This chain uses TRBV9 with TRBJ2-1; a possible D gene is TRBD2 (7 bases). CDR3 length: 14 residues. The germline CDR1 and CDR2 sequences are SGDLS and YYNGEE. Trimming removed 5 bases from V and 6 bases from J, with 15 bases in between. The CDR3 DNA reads TGTGCCAGCAGTGCAAGGGGGGGGCTCAATGAGCAGTTCTTC. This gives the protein CASSARGGLNEQFF.

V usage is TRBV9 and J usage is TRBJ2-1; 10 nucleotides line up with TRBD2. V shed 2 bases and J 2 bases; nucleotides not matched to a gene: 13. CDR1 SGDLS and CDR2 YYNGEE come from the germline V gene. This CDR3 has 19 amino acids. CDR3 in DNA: TGTGCCAGCAGCGTTCCCAGCGGGGGGGCTGAGGGTGCCTACAATGAGCAGTTCTTC. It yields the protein CASSVPSGGAEGAYNEQFF. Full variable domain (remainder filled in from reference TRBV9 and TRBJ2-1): DSGVTQTPKHLITATGQRVTLRCSPRSGDLSVYWYQQSLDQGLQFLIQYYNGEERAKGNILERFSAQQFPDLHSELNLSSLELGDSALYFCASSVPSGGAEGAYNEQFFGPGTRLTVL.

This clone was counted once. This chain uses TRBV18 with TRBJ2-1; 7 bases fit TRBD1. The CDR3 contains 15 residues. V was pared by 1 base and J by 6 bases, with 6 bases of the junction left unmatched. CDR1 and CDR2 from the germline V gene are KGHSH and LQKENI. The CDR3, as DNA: TGTGCCAGCTCACCACAGGGGGCCGTGGGCAATGAGCAGTTCTTC. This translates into CASSPQGAVGNEQFF.